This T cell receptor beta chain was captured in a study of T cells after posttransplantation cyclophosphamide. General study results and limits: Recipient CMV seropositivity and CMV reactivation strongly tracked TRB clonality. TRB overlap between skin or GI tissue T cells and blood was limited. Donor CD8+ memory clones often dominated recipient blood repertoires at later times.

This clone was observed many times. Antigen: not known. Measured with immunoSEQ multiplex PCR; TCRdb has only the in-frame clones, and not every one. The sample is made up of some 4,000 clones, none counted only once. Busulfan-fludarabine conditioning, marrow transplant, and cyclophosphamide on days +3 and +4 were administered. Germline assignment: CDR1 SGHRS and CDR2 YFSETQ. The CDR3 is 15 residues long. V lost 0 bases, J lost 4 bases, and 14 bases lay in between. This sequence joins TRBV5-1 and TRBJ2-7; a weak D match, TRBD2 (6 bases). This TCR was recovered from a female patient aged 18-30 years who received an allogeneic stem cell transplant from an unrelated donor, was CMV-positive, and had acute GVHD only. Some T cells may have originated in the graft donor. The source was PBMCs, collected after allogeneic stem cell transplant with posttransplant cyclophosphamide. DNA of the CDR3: TGCGCCAGCAGCTTGGGAGTGGGAGGAGTTTACGAGCAGTACTTC. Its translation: CASSLGVGGVYEQYF.